The source of this TCR beta chain is a study of T cell repertoires in cytomegalovirus infection. TCRdb re-called the reads with MiXCR, one entry per CDR3 protein. The data show approximately 190,000 distinct CDR3 sequences, 25% to 30% seen once. The CDR3 is 11 amino acids. Germline V gene lookup returns CDR1 SGHVS and CDR2 FQNEAQ. The V end was cut by 5 bases, the J end by 4 bases, with 5 bases between. This clonotype was recorded many times. Sequenced sample: PBMCs. The rearrangement joins TRBV7-8 to TRBJ1-1; D call uncertain. This TCR derives from a human donor in good health (CMV status not recorded). Some clones in this sample may be carry-over from other donors' samples. The CDR3 loop reads CASSPSTEAFF. As DNA, the CDR3 is TGTGCCAGCAGCCCCAGCACTGAAGCTTTCTTT.